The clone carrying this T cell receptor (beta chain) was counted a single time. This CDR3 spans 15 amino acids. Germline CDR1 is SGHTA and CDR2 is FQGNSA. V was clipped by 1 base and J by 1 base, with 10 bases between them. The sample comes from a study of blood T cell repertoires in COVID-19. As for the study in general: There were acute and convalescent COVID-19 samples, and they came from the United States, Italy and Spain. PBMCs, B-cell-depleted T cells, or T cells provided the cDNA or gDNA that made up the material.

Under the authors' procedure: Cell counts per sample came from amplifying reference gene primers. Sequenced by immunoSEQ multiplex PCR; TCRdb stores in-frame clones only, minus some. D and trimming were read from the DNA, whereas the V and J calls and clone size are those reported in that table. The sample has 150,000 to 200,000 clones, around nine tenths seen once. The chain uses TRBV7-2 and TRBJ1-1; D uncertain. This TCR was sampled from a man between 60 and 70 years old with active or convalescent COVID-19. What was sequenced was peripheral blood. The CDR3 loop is CASSLGAFPNTEAFF. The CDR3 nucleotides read TGTGCCAGCAGCTTAGGGGCATTCCCGAACACTGAAGCTTTCTTT.